This is a list of T cell receptor beta chains from one sample in a study of blood T cell repertoires in COVID-19. Using immunoSEQ multiplex PCR, the repertoire was profiled, and TCRdb retains in-frame clones only, with some absent. The sample records 200,000 to 300,000 clones, around 89% being singletons. Sequencing input: PBMCs or T cells enriched from blood (not recorded which). All receptors come from a woman between 40 and 55 years old with acute COVID-19. Both conserved end residues are part of each CDR3. A D gene is named only where the DNA matches it firmly. Part of the rows lack a size; the others show once, few, many or a class for expanded clones.

d_gene	abundance	j_gene	v_gene	CDR3nt	CDR3aa
TRBD1	-	TRBJ2-2	TRBV28	TGTGCCAGCAGGTGGACAGGGCTCGGGGAGCTGTTTTTT	CASRWTGLGELFF
TRBD1	-	TRBJ1-2	TRBV15	TGTGCCACCAGCAGGCCAATCCGGGACAGGGCTCACGGCTACACCTTC	CATSRPIRDRAHGYTF
-	-	TRBJ2-1	TRBV12-3/TRBV12-4	TGTGCCAGCAGCCGCCTAGCATACAATGAGCAGTTCTTC	CASSRLAYNEQFF
TRBD1	-	TRBJ1-4	TRBV7-2	TGTGCCAGCAGCTCGACAGGGATGAATGAAAAACTGTTTTTT	CASSSTGMNEKLFF
TRBD1	-	TRBJ1-1	TRBV9	TGTGCCAGCAGCACCAGCCGGGACAGGGGGTTGTACACTGAAGCTTTCTTT	CASSTSRDRGLYTEAFF
-	-	TRBJ1-5	TRBV9	TGTGCCAGCAGCACCCAGGGGAATCAGCCCCAGCATTTT	CASSTQGNQPQHF
-	-	TRBJ1-5	TRBV2	TGTGCCAGCAGTGGGGGGGGGAGTTACAATCAGCCCCAGCATTTT	CASSGGGSYNQPQHF
-	-	TRBJ1-1	TRBV6-2/TRBV6-3	TGTGCCAGCAGCGCGCAATTGAACACTGAAGCTTTCTTT	CASSAQLNTEAFF
TRBD1	-	TRBJ1-1	TRBV11-3	TGTGCCAGCAGCCTGCCGACAGGGTTGAAGACTGAAGCTTTCTTT	CASSLPTGLKTEAFF
-	-	TRBJ2-5	TRBV19	TGTGCCAGTAGTATAAACGGGGGAATTGAAGAGACCCAGTACTTC	CASSINGGIEETQYF
-	-	TRBJ2-1	TRBV5-1	TGCGCCAGCAGCTTGGCCCTAGGTTACAATGAGCAGTTCTTC	CASSLALGYNEQFF
-	once	TRBJ2-7	TRBV28	TGTGCCAGCAATCTCCTCGGGAGCTCCTACGAGCAGTACTTC	CASNLLGSSYEQYF
TRBD2	-	TRBJ2-5	TRBV7-2	TGTGCCAGCAGAAGAGGGACTAGCTCCAAAGAGACCCAGTACTTC	CASRRGTSSKETQYF
-	-	TRBJ2-2	TRBV10-3	TGTGCCATCAGTGAGTCCGGGGGTTTGGACGGGGAGCTGTTTTTT	CAISESGGLDGELFF
TRBD1	-	TRBJ1-5	TRBV3-1/TRBV3-2	TGTGCCAGCAGCCAGGGGACAGATAGCAATCAGCCCCAGCATTTT	CASSQGTDSNQPQHF
-	-	TRBJ1-2	TRBV29-1	TGCAGCGTTGAGGAGGGGTCCGGGTACTATGGCTACACCTTC	CSVEEGSGYYGYTF
TRBD1	-	TRBJ1-5	TRBV6-5	TGTGCCAGCAGCTTAGACAGGGGTGGCAATCAGCCCCAGCATTTT	CASSLDRGGNQPQHF
TRBD1	-	TRBJ1-5	TRBV19	TGTGCCAGTAGTTACGACAGGGGTGGCAATCAGCCCCAGCATTTT	CASSYDRGGNQPQHF
-	-	TRBJ1-3	TRBV13	TGTGCCAGCACCACTCGGGAGGCTCCCACCATATATTTT	CASTTREAPTIYF
-	-	TRBJ1-6	TRBV7-9	TGTGCCAGCAGCCTACCTACAGGGCGGAATTCACCCCTCCACTTT	CASSLPTGRNSPLHF
-	-	TRBJ1-2	TRBV11-3	TGTGCCAGCAGCTTATCGGCAGGACCCGGGGTGGTCTATGGCTACACCTTC	CASSLSAGPGVVYGYTF
TRBD1	-	TRBJ1-5	TRBV5-1	TGCGCCAGCAGCTTGAGTGGACAGGGCAATCAGCCCCAGCATTTT	CASSLSGQGNQPQHF
-	-	TRBJ1-5	TRBV27	TGTGCCAGCAGTTTGGGCAAGGGAGATAATCAGCCCCAGCATTTT	CASSLGKGDNQPQHF
-	-	TRBJ2-1	TRBV29-1	TGCAGCGTTGCCCAAGGGAGATTCTACAATGAGCAGTTCTTC	CSVAQGRFYNEQFF
TRBD1	few	TRBJ2-7	TRBV30	TGTGCCTGGAACCCGGGACAGGGGGCCTACGAGCAGTACTTC	CAWNPGQGAYEQYF
-	-	TRBJ2-7	TRBV10-3	TGTGCCATCAGTGAGTCTACGGGATACTACGAGCAGTACTTC	CAISESTGYYEQYF
-	-	TRBJ2-7	TRBV6-6	TGTGCCAGCATGACGAGCGGAAGTCCGGGCTACGAGCAGTACTTC	CASMTSGSPGYEQYF
-	-	TRBJ1-1	TRBV7-9	TGTGCCAGCAGCCAACCAGGGGTTCCCACTGAAGCTTTCTTT	CASSQPGVPTEAFF
-	-	TRBJ2-1	TRBV5-1	TGCGCCAGCAGCTTGGTTCTACTTAACAATGAGCAGTTCTTC	CASSLVLLNNEQFF
TRBD1	-	TRBJ1-1	TRBV19	TGTGCCAGTAAACTACAGGGGTTAGACACTGAAGCTTTCTTT	CASKLQGLDTEAFF
-	-	TRBJ2-7	TRBV15	TGTGCCACCAGCGCCCCGCTAGAATCCTCCTACGAGCAGTACTTC	CATSAPLESSYEQYF
-	-	TRBJ1-1	TRBV5-4	TGTGCCAGCAGCTTGTTACAGGGAAGGGCTGAAGCTTTCTTT	CASSLLQGRAEAFF
TRBD1	-	TRBJ1-2	TRBV5-4	TGTGCCAGCAGCTCCCCGGGACAGGGGTACTATGGCTACACCTTC	CASSSPGQGYYGYTF
-	-	TRBJ1-1	TRBV6-2/TRBV6-3	TGTGCCAGCAGTTACGGGACTTCGAACACTGAAGCTTTCTTT	CASSYGTSNTEAFF
TRBD1	-	TRBJ1-1	TRBV5-4	TGTGCCAGCCGATCCGGGACAGCCTCTCACACTGAAGCTTTCTTT	CASRSGTASHTEAFF
-	-	TRBJ2-3	TRBV6-2/TRBV6-3	TGTGCCAGCAGTTACGGCGGAACAGATACGCAGTATTTT	CASSYGGTDTQYF
TRBD2	-	TRBJ2-7	TRBV4-2	TGTGCCAGCAGCCCGGCCGGGACTACCGAGTACGAGCAGTACTTC	CASSPAGTTEYEQYF
-	-	TRBJ1-3	TRBV11-3	TGTGCCAGCAGCTCCGGGGGATCCGGAAACACCATATATTTT	CASSSGGSGNTIYF
-	-	TRBJ2-3	TRBV7-2	TGTGCCGCTCGGGAAAGCACAGATACGCAGTATTTT	CAARESTDTQYF
TRBD2	few	TRBJ2-3	TRBV10-3	TGTGCCATCAAAGAAGCGGGAGAAAGTACGCAGTATTTT	CAIKEAGESTQYF
-	-	TRBJ2-5	TRBV5-1	TGCGCCAGCAGGGAGGACTCGCAAGAGACCCAGTACTTC	CASREDSQETQYF
TRBD2	-	TRBJ2-1	TRBV7-6	TGTGCCAGCAGCCAGTACACCAACGCGGGAGGGCCTTATGAGCAGTTCTTC	CASSQYTNAGGPYEQFF
TRBD2	-	TRBJ2-3	TRBV5-1	TGCGCCAGCAGCGACTTTAGCGGGTTGCGCACAGATACGCAGTATTTT	CASSDFSGLRTDTQYF
TRBD2	-	TRBJ2-7	TRBV5-1	TGCGCCAGCAGCTGGACTAGCGGTATTTACGAGCAGTACTTC	CASSWTSGIYEQYF
-	-	TRBJ1-1	TRBV7-9	TGTGCCAGCAGCCCCTTCCGGGTTATGAACACTGAAGCTTTCTTT	CASSPFRVMNTEAFF
TRBD1	once	TRBJ1-1	TRBV5-8	TGTGCCAGCAGCTTGTTCGGGACAGGGCACACTGAAGCTTTCTTT	CASSLFGTGHTEAFF
TRBD2	once	TRBJ2-1	TRBV2	TGTGCCAGCAGTGACACTAGCGGGAAGGCGAATGAGCAGTTCTTC	CASSDTSGKANEQFF
-	-	TRBJ2-7	TRBV27	TGTGCCAGCTGGGCCACGGGGTTCAACGAGCAGTACTTC	CASWATGFNEQYF
-	-	TRBJ1-1	TRBV25-1	TGTGCCAGCAACTGGGACACAGAATCTGAAGCTTTCTTT	CASNWDTESEAFF
-	once	TRBJ2-7	TRBV28	TGTGCCAGCAGTGCCCGTCTGGGGAGAAGTCCCGGTTACGAGCAGTACTTC	CASSARLGRSPGYEQYF
TRBD2	-	TRBJ2-1	TRBV3-1/TRBV3-2	TGTGCCAGCAGCCCGCCCCGCGGGGGCTCCTACAATGAGCAGTTCTTC	CASSPPRGGSYNEQFF
TRBD1	-	TRBJ2-7	TRBV18	TGTGCCAGCTCACCTCCGGGACAGGGATTCCACGAGCAGTACTTC	CASSPPGQGFHEQYF
TRBD1	-	TRBJ1-1	TRBV30	TGTGCCTGGAGTGTACAGGGGATCACTGAAGCTTTCTTT	CAWSVQGITEAFF